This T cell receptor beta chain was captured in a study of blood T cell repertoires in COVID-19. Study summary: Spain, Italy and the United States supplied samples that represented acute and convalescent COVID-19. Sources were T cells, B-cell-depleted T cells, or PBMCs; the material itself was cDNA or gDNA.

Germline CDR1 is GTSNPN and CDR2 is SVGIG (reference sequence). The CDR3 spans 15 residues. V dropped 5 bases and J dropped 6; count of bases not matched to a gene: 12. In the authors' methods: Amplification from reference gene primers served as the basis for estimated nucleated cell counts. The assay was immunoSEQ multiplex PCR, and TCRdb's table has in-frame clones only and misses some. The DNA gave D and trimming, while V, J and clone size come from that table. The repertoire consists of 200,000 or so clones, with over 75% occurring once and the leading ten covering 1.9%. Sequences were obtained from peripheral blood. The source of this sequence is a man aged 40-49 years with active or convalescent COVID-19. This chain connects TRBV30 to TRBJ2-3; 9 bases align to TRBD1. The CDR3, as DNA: TGTGCCTGGGCGGGGGCTACAGGGGGCGCGGATACGCAGTATTTT. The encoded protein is CAWAGATGGADTQYF.